This T cell receptor (beta chain) was sequenced in a study of glioma-infiltrating T cells after dendritic cell vaccination. Study as a whole: Dendritic cells derived from monocytes and pulsed with autologous tumor lysate formed the vaccine.

This clone came up many times. Its antigen remains unknown. Study observations and caveats: Estimated pretreatment TIL content predicted outcome after dendritic cell vaccination.

Germline values: CDR1 SNHLY, CDR2 FYNNEI. V lost 2 bases and J lost 4, with 11 bases in between. The CDR3 is 15 residues long. Amplification used 60 V beta primers and 13 J beta primers. Assay used: immunoSEQ multiplex PCR; TCRdb lists only in-frame clones, some missing. The table lists around 90,000 clones, 79% of them singletons. This sequence joins TRBV2 and TRBJ1-4; D not certain. The clonotype was recovered from a human donor with glioblastoma. The specimen was blood, collected before dendritic cell vaccination. The CDR3 DNA sequence: TGTGCCAGCAGTGAATTACAGTCGTTTAATGAAAAACTGTTTTTT. Its translation is CASSELQSFNEKLFF. The whole variable domain, filled in from reference TRBV2 and TRBJ1-4, reads EPEVTQTPSHQVTQMGQEVILRCVPISNHLYFYWYRQILGQKVEFLVSFYNNEISEKSEIFDDQFSVERPDGSNFTLKIRSTKLEDSAMYFCASSELQSFNEKLFFGSGTQLSVL.